Given below is one T cell receptor (beta chain) in context. Its antigen is undetermined. Time point in this sample: baseline pretreatment blood. The sample's treatment: 15 Gy SBRT to primary tumor, nephrectomy 4 weeks later. After SBRT, blood was collected at 2 and 4 weeks, plus baseline. This specimen belongs to a study of radiation and T cells in renal cell carcinoma. Repertoires were generated with immunoSEQ multiplex PCR, while TCRdb's copy carries only in-frame clones and drops some. The table records 90,000 to 100,000 clones, roughly 90% of them present only once. Overall study findings and caveats: No pretreatment tumor biopsies were available for baseline clonotypes.

This TCR derives from a man in his fifties or sixties with renal cell carcinoma. Material: blood, obtained from a patient whose treatment included radiotherapy and nephrectomy.

As DNA, the CDR3 is TGTGCCAGCAGCGGAGCCGGGACTAGCGGGGGGGAAGATACGCAGTATTTT. This translates into CASSGAGTSGGEDTQYF. The chain couples TRBV5-8 to TRBJ2-3, with TRBD2 matching over 16 bases. The CDR3 is 17 residues long. J was trimmed by 5 bases and V by 4 bases; bases with no gene match: 7. Germline loops: CDR1 SGHTS, CDR2 YDEGEE.